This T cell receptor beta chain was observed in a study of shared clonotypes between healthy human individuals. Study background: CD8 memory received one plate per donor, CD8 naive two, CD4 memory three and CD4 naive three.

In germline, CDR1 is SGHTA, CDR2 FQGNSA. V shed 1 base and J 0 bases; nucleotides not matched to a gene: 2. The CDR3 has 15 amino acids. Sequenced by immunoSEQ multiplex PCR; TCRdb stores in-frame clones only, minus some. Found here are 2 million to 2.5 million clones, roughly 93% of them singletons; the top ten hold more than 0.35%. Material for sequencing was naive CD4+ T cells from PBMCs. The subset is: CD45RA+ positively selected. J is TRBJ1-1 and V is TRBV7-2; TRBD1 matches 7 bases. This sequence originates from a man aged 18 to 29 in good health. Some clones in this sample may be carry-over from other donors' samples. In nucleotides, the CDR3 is TGTGCCAGCAGCTTAGGGACAGGCGTGAACACTGAAGCTTTCTTT. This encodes CASSLGTGVNTEAFF.